The sequence of this TCR beta chain was determined in a study of T cells in Graves' hyperthyroidism and ophthalmopathy. This clonotype came up a few times. V was clipped by 6 bases and J by 5 bases, with 16 bases between them. Germline V lookup: CDR1 SEHNR, CDR2 FQNEAQ (reference sequence). The CDR3 totals 14 residues. Researchers amplified the TCR beta CDR3 regions from RNA transcripts. During a first-round RT-PCR of the TCR CDR3, the HTBI primer set was used. MiXCR was run by TCRdb on the multiplex PCR reads, yielding one entry per CDR3 protein. The sample carries some 770,000 distinct CDR3 sequences, less than 20% recorded once.

The chain links TRBV7-9 to TRBJ1-1; no firm D call. The sequencing input was blood. The sequence was collected from a man between 18 and 35 years old with Graves' hyperthyroidism. CDR3 nucleotide sequence: TGTGCCAGCAGGCGCAGTAGCAAAGATACTGAAGCTTTCTTT. Translated, it gives CASRRSSKDTEAFF.